This T cell receptor beta chain was found in a study of blood T cells in healthy people across ages. This clonotype was detected only a few times. Alongside a J-beta primer mix, a sample-barcoded 5' primer served in a second PCR lasting roughly 7 to 11 cycles. Each CDR3 protein is one row after TCRdb ran MiXCR on the 5' RACE reads. The sample contains over 600,000 distinct CDR3 sequences, approximately 40% of which appear only once. CDR1 is SGHNT and CDR2 is YENEEA in the germline V gene. The CDR3 loop spans 13 amino acids. With 1 base removed from V and 5 bases from J, the gap between germline ends came to 8 bases.

This clonotype originated in a man at least 80 years old in good health. The chain combines TRBV11-3 with TRBJ2-5; perhaps TRBD2 as D (5 bases). Specimen: blood. CDR3 nucleotides: TGTGCCAGCAGCTTAGGTAGCGAGGAGACCCAGTACTTC. Its protein is CASSLGSEETQYF.